This T cell receptor (beta chain) is drawn from a study of blood T cell repertoires in COVID-19. On the study more broadly: Some COVID-19 samples were acute and others convalescent; all came from the United States, Italy and Spain.

In the source study's methods: Reference gene primer amplification gave estimated nucleated cell counts. Repertoires were generated with immunoSEQ multiplex PCR, while TCRdb's copy carries only in-frame clones and drops some. V and J calls and clone size are as listed in that table; D and trimming were resolved from the DNA. The sample includes around 190,000 clones, more than 60% of them seen just once. Specimen: peripheral blood. The sequence was collected from a woman between 45 and 65 years old with acute or convalescent COVID-19.

Here the CDR3 reads CASSADRGQSYGYTF. For the CDR3, the DNA is TGTGCCAGCTCAGCAGACAGGGGGCAAAGCTATGGCTACACCTTC. The rearrangement uses TRBV18 and TRBJ1-2; 10 bases map to TRBD1. CDR1 is KGHSH and CDR2 is LQKENI in the germline V gene. Losses at the gene ends were 5 bases for V and 4 bases for J; bases not matched to a gene: 7. The CDR3 loop spans 15 amino acids.